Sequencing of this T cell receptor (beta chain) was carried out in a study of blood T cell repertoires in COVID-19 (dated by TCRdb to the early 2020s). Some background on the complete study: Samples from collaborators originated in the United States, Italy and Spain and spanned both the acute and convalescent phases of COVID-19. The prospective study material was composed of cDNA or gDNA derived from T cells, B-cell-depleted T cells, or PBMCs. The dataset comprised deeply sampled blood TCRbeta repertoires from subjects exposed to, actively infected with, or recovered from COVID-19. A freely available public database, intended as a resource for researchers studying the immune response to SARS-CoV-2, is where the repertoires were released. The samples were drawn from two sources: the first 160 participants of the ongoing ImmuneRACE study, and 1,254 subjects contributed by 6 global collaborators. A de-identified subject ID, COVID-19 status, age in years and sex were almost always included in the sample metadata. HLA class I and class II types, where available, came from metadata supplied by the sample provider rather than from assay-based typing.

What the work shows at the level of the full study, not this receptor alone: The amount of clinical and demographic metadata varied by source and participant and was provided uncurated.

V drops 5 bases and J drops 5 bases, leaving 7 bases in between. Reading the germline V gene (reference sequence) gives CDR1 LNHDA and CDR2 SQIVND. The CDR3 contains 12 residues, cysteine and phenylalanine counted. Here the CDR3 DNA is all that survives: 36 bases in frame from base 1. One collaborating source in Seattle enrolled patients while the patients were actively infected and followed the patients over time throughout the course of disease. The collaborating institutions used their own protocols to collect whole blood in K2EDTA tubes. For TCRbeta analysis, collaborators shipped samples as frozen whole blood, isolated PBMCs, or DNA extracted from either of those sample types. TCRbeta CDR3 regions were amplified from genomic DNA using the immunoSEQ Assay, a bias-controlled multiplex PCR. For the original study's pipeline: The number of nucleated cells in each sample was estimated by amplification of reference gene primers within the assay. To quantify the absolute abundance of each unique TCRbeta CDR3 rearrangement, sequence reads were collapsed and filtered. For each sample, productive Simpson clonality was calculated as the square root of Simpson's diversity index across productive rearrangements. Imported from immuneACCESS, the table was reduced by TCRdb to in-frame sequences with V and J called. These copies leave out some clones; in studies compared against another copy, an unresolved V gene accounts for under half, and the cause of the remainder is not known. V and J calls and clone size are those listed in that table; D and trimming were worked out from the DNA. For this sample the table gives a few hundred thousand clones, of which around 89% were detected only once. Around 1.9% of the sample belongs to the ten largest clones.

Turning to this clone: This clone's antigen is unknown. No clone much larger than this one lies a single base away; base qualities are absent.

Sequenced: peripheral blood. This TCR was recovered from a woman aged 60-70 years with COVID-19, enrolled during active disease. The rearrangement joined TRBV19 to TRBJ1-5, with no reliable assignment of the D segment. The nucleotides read TGTGCCAGTAGTTTCCCAGATCAGCCCCAGCATTTT. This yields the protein CASSFPDQPQHF.